Listed below are T cell receptor beta chains from one sample, sequenced in a study of molecular identifiers for immune sequencing clone quantification. MiXCR, applied by TCRdb to the PCR reads, yields one record per CDR3 protein. Of more than 70,000 distinct CDR3 sequences in the sample, roughly a fifth were seen once. The specimen sequenced was naive CD8+ T cells from blood, with Jurkat cell RNA spiked in. The receptors originated from a human donor in good health. Some libraries in this study had Jurkat cell RNA spiked in. CDR3s include the opening cysteine and the closing phenylalanine or tryptophan. The D gene is left open where the match is weak. Only part of the rows carry a size: once, few, many, or a class if the clone is expanded.

few | TRBJ2-2 | TRBD1 | TRBV7-9 | CASSASGQGTGELFF | TGTGCCAGCAGCGCAAGCGGACAGGGCACCGGGGAGCTGTTTTTT
many | TRBJ2-3 | TRBD1 | TRBV7-8 | CASGQGAATDTQYF | TGTGCCAGCGGACAGGGGGCGGCTACAGATACGCAGTATTTT
- | TRBJ2-7 | - | TRBV30 | CVWGPGTVSYEQYF | TGTGTCTGGGGACCCGGGACGGTATCCTACGAGCAGTACTTC
many | TRBJ1-5 | TRBD1 | TRBV19 | CASSPYHRGNQPQHF | TGTGCCAGTAGTCCGTACCACAGGGGTAATCAGCCCCAGCATTTT
many | TRBJ1-4 | TRBD1 | TRBV7-2 | CASSWIDRANEKLFF | TGTGCCAGCAGCTGGATTGACAGGGCTAATGAAAAACTGTTTTTT
many | TRBJ2-7 | - | TRBV5-1 | CASSFRDGNYEQYF | TGCGCCAGCAGCTTTAGGGACGGCAACTACGAGCAGTACTTC
many | TRBJ2-7 | TRBD1 | TRBV4-3 | CASSQATGTGFEQYF | TGCGCCAGCAGCCAGGCGACAGGGACCGGTTTCGAGCAGTACTTC
few | TRBJ2-1 | - | TRBV12-3/TRBV12-4 | CASQPPGDNEQFF | TGTGCCAGCCAACCACCAGGGGACAATGAGCAGTTCTTC
many | TRBJ1-1 | - | TRBV19 | CASSDPENTEAFF | TGTGCCAGTTCCGATCCCGAGAACACTGAAGCTTTCTTT
many | TRBJ2-3 | - | TRBV20-1 | CSARVLDATKITDTQYF | TGCAGTGCTAGAGTCCTGGACGCAACAAAAATTACAGATACGCAGTATTTT
- | TRBJ2-3 | - | TRBV7-9 | CASSPSSEGAITDTQYF | TGTGCCAGCAGTCCTTCTAGCGAGGGGGCCATTACAGATACGCAGTATTTT
many | TRBJ2-3 | TRBD1 | TRBV29-1 | CSVQDRGRGDTQYF | TGCAGCGTCCAAGACAGGGGGCGGGGAGATACGCAGTATTTT
many | TRBJ1-1 | - | TRBV6-7 | CAIASALTEAFF | TGTGCCATCGCCTCGGCTCTCACTGAAGCTTTCTTT
few | TRBJ1-1 | TRBD1 | TRBV29-1 | CSAPDRGLSDTEAFF | TGCAGCGCTCCGGACAGGGGGCTGAGTGACACTGAAGCTTTCTTT
- | TRBJ1-1 | - | TRBV5-6 | CASSPRIGSLNTEAFF | TGTGCCAGCAGCCCGCGGATAGGATCTTTGAACACTGAAGCTTTCTTT
few | TRBJ1-1 | - | TRBV2 | CASSSTGTEAFF | TGTGCCAGCAGTTCCACTGGCACTGAAGCTTTCTTT
- | TRBJ2-1 | - | TRBV11-2 | CASSLAGYNEQFF | TGTGCCAGCAGCTTAGCAGGGTACAATGAGCAGTTCTTC
many | TRBJ1-6 | - | TRBV7-2 | CASSLVRWGGNSPLHF | TGTGCCAGCAGCTTAGTTAGGTGGGGCGGAAATTCACCCCTCCACTTT
- | TRBJ2-7 | TRBD1 | TRBV18 | CASSPPRQGDNYEQYF | TGTGCCAGCTCACCACCGAGACAGGGGGATAACTACGAGCAGTACTTC
few | TRBJ2-5 | - | TRBV11-2 | CASSLVPWVGETQYF | TGTGCCAGCAGCTTAGTCCCTTGGGTTGGTGAGACCCAGTACTTC
few | TRBJ2-1 | - | TRBV6-5 | CASSLEASYNEQFF | TGTGCCAGCAGCTTGGAAGCAAGCTACAATGAGCAGTTCTTC
many | TRBJ2-5 | - | TRBV6-5 | CASSYLGAMGETQYF | TGTGCCAGCAGTTACCTCGGGGCAATGGGGGAGACCCAGTACTTC
many | TRBJ2-3 | TRBD1 | TRBV6-2/TRBV6-3 | CASRPYDKAGTGEADTQYF | TGTGCCAGCAGACCCTACGACAAAGCCGGTACAGGGGAAGCAGATACGCAGTATTTT
once | TRBJ2-1 | TRBD2 | TRBV27 | CASSPLAGGNLYEQLF | TGTGCCAGCAGTCCTCTAGCGGGAGGGAACCTGTATGAGCAGCTCTTC
- | TRBJ2-7 | TRBD2 | TRBV6-2/TRBV6-3 | CASSYGTRGPYEQYF | TGTGCCAGCAGCTATGGGACTAGAGGTCCCTACGAGCAGTACTTC
many | TRBJ2-7 | - | TRBV7-6 | CASSPSGYSSYEQYF | TGTGCCAGCAGCCCGAGCGGATACAGCTCCTACGAGCAGTACTTC
- | TRBJ2-1 | - | TRBV27 | CASSFGAGLYNEQFF | TGTGCCAGCAGTTTTGGGGCAGGGCTTTACAATGAGCAGTTCTTC
few | TRBJ2-1 | TRBD1 | TRBV28 | CASSFATGGYNEQFF | TGTGCCAGCAGTTTCGCGACAGGGGGCTACAATGAGCAGTTCTTC
many | TRBJ2-5 | - | TRBV12-3/TRBV12-4 | CASSLTPWTRRTQETQYF | TGTGCCAGCAGTTTAACCCCATGGACTCGACGCACCCAAGAGACCCAGTACTTC
few | TRBJ2-1 | - | TRBV15 | CATSGEFTGRAEGREDEQFF | TGTGCCACCAGCGGAGAGTTTACAGGGCGAGCGGAGGGGAGGGAAGATGAGCAGTTCTTC
few | TRBJ2-3 | TRBD2 | TRBV7-9 | CASSLPGSGGTDTQYF | TGTGCCAGCAGCCTCCCGGGTAGCGGGGGCACAGATACGCAGTATTTT
- | TRBJ1-4 | - | TRBV7-2 | CAGSPWETNEKLFF | TGTGCCGGCAGCCCTTGGGAAACTAATGAAAAACTGTTTTTT
many | TRBJ2-7 | TRBD1 | TRBV5-1 | CASSLLGQGAPEQYF | TGCGCCAGCAGCTTGTTGGGACAGGGGGCTCCCGAGCAGTACTTC